A single count supports the clone carrying this T cell receptor beta chain. Its cognate antigen is unknown. CDR3 length: 15 amino acids. Germline V gene lookup returns CDR1 SGHTS and CDR2 YDEGEE. Trimming cost V 2 bases and J 0 bases, with 12 bases left between them. This specimen belongs to a study of cytomegalovirus exposure and HLA in healthy donors. Study-level points and caveats: Later analysis associated a missense DCLRE1C variant with TCR beta V- and J-gene trimming. Based on reports, TCR beta sequences accurately predicted HLA-A and HLA-B alleles for most subjects.

Vbeta (60) and Jbeta (13) primers were used in the PCR. Under the authors' procedure: In a later analysis, 60 million to 90 million unique TCR beta chains included roughly 11 million shared by two or more donors. Libraries were prepared by immunoSEQ multiplex PCR; TCRdb keeps only in-frame clonotypes and omits some of them. V, J and clone size were drawn from that table, and D and trimming were deduced from the DNA. The table shows approximately 100,000 clones, with approximately 70% occurring only once. The sample was PBMCs. This clonotype was obtained from a man aged 35 to 55 in good health and CMV-seropositive. This rearrangement joins TRBV5-8 to TRBJ2-7; D may be TRBD1 (5 bases). The CDR3 DNA reads TGTGCCAGCAGCTTTCGACAGATGAGCTCCTACGAGCAGTACTTC. It specifies CASSFRQMSSYEQYF.